The sequence of this T cell receptor (beta chain) was determined in a study of PD-1 blockade in classical Hodgkin lymphoma. The CDR3 has 16 residues. Germline V lookup: CDR1 MNHNY, CDR2 SVGAGI (reference sequence). With V trimmed by 6 bases and J by 5 bases, 13 bases remained unmatched. Study-wide results and caveats: Later analyses included only patients treated at least 1 year post-ASCT. In CD4+ cells, TCR diversity went up significantly by C4D1, but in CD8+ cells it did not.

As to time point: cycle 4 day 1 (C4D1), after five to seven weeks of nivolumab. Each patient experienced a relapse that followed autologous stem cell transplantation, and brentuximab vedotin exposure varied. PBMCs, once thawed, yielded CD8+ T cells isolated by magnetic negative selection. TCRdb's copy holds only in-frame clones and misses some; the assay was immunoSEQ multiplex PCR. The data hold about 20,000 clones, with about 80% observed a single time. Comment on this clone: The antigen is undetermined.

V gene TRBV6-6 combines with J gene TRBJ1-1, with 9 bases fitting TRBD1. This receptor was identified in a human donor with classical Hodgkin lymphoma. The material was CD8+ T cells from blood, obtained before the fourth cycle of nivolumab. The CDR3 protein is CASSPPLTGGGTEAFF. The CDR3 coding sequence is TGTGCCAGCAGCCCCCCCCTGACAGGGGGAGGAACTGAAGCTTTCTTT.